This T cell receptor beta chain was sequenced in a study of blood T cell repertoires in COVID-19. Study information: The United States, Italy and Spain were the sources of the acute and convalescent COVID-19 samples.

In the authors' methods: How many nucleated cells were present was estimated from reference gene primer amplification. Repertoires were generated with immunoSEQ multiplex PCR, while TCRdb's copy carries only in-frame clones and drops some. The V and J calls and clone size come from that table; D and trimming were worked out from the DNA. The sample records a few hundred thousand clones, approximately 90% being singletons. The germline CDR1 and CDR2 sequences are SQVTM and ANQGSEA. The V gene end was trimmed by 5 bases and the J gene end by 2 bases; junction bases not matched to a gene: 2. This CDR3 region has 13 residues.

The receptor was derived from a man aged 18 to 35 with active or convalescent COVID-19. This sequence joins TRBV29-1 and TRBJ1-5; 8 bases fit TRBD1. Source material: peripheral blood. CDR3 nucleotide sequence: TGCAGCGTTCAACAGGGGGGCAATCAGCCCCAGCATTTT. Protein sequence: CSVQQGGNQPQHF.